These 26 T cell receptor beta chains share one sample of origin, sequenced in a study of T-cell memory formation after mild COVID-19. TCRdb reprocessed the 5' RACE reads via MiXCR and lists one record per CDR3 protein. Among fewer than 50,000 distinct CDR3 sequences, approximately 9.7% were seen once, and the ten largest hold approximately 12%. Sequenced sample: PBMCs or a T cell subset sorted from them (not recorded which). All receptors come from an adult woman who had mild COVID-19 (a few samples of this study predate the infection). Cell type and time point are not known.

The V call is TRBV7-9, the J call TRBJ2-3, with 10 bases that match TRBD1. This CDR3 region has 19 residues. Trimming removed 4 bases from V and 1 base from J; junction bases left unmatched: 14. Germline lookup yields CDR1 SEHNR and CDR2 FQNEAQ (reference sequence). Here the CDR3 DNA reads TGTGCCAGCAGCTCGAGGACAGGGGGGGGTCTCCGGGGCACAGATACGCAGTATTTT. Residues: CASSSRTGGGLRGTDTQYF.

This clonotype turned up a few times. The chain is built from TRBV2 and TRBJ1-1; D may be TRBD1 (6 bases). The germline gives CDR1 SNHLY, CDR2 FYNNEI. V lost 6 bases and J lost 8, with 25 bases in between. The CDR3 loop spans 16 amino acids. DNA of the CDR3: TGTGCCAGCAGAGATTGGGGGCAGGGCACCCAGAGGGAAGCTTTCTTT. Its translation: CASRDWGQGTQREAFF.

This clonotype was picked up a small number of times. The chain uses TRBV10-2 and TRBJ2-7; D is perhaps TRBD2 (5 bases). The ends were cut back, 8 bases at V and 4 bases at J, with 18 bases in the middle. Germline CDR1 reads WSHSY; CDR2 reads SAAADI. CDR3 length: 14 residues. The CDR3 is CASRPRGSSYEQYF. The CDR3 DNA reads TGCGCCAGCCGGCCTCGGGGATCATCGTACGAGCAGTACTTC.

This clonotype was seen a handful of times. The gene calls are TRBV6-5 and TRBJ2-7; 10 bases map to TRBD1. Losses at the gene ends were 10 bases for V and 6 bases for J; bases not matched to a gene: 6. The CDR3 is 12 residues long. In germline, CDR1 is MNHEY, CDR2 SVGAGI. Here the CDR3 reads CATRDRGREQYF. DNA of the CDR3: TGTGCCACCCGGGACAGGGGTCGCGAGCAGTACTTC.

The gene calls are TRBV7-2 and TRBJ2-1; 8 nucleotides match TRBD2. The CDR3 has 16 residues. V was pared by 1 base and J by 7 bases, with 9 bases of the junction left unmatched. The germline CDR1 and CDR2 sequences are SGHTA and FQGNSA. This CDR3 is CASSLESGLGRNEQFF. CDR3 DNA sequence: TGTGCCAGCAGCTTAGAATCGGGACTAGGTCGTAATGAGCAGTTCTTC.

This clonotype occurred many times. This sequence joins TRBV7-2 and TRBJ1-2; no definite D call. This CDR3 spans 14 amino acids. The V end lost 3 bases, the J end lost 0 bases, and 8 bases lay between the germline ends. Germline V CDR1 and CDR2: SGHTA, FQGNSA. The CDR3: CASSLYISNYGYTF. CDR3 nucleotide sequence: TGTGCCAGCAGCTTGTACATATCTAACTATGGCTACACCTTC.

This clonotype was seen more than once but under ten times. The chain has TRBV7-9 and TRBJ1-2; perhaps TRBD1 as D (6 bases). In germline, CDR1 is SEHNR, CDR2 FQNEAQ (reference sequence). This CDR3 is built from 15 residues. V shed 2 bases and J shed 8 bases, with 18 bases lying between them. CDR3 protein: CASSLLGGQPGGYTF. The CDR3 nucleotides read TGTGCCAGCAGCTTATTAGGCGGACAGCCCGGAGGCTACACCTTC.

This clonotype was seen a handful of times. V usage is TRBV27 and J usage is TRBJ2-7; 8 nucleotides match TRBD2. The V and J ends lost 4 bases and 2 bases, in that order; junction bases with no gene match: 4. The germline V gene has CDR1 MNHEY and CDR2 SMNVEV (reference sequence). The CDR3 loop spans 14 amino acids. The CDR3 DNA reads TGTGCCAGCAGTTCCATAGCGGGGACCTACGAGCAGTACTTC. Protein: CASSSIAGTYEQYF.

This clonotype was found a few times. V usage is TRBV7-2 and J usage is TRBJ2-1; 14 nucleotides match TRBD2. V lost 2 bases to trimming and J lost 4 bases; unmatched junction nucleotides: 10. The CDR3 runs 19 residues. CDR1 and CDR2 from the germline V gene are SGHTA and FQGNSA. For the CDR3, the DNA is TGTGCCAGCAGCTTAAGGGGACTAGCGGGGGTAGGGTTATACAATGAGCAGTTCTTC. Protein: CASSLRGLAGVGLYNEQFF. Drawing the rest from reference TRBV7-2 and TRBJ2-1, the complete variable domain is GAGVSQSPSNKVTEKGKDVELRCDPISGHTALYWYRQSLGQGLEFLIYFQGNSAPDKSGLPSDRFSAERTGGSVSTLTIQRTQQEDSAVYLCASSLRGLAGVGLYNEQFFGPGTRLTVL.

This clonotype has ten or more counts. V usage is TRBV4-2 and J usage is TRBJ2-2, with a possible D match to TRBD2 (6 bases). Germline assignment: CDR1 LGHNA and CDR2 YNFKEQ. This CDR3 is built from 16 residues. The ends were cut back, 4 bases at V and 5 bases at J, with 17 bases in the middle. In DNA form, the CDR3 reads TGTGCCAGCAGCCCCCAGGCGGGGAGGAGAACCGGGGAGCTGTTTTTT. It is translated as CASSPQAGRRTGELFF.

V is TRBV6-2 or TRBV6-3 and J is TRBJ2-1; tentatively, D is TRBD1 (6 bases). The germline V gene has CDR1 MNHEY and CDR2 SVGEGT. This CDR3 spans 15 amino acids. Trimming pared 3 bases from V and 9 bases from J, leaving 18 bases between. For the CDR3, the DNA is TGTGCCAGCAGTTATTTCAGGGGCCGGAGACCTGAGCAGTTCTTC. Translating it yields CASSYFRGRRPEQFF.

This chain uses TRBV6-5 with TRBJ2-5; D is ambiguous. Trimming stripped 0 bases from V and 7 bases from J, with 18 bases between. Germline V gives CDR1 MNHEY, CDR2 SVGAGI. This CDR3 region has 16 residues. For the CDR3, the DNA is TGTGCCAGCAGTTACTCGGTGGGCACGGCAATGGTGACCCAGTACTTC. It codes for CASSYSVGTAMVTQYF.

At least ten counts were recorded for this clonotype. CDR3 loop: CASSERGEASTDTQYF. The CDR3 DNA sequence: TGTGCCAGCAGTGAAAGGGGGGAAGCAAGCACAGATACGCAGTATTTT. This chain uses TRBV25-1 with TRBJ2-3; the D call may be TRBD1 or TRBD2 (6 bases each). The V end was cut by 2 bases, the J end by 0 bases, with 12 bases between. The CDR3 has 16 residues. Germline V lookup: CDR1 MGHDK, CDR2 SYGVNS.

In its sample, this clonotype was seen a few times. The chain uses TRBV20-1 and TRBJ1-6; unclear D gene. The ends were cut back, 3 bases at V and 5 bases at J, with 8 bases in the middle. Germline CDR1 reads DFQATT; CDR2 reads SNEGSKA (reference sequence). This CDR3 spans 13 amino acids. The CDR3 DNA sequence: TGCAGTGCTAGTCACGTAGATAATTCACCCCTCCACTTT. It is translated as CSASHVDNSPLHF.

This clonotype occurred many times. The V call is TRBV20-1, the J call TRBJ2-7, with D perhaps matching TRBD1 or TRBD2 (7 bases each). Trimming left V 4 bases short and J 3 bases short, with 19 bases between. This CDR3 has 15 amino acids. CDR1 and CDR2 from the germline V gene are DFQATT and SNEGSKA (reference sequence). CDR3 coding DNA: TGCAGTGCTACCCCCGGGGAGGGGGCGGGCTACGAGCAGTACTTC. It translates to CSATPGEGAGYEQYF.

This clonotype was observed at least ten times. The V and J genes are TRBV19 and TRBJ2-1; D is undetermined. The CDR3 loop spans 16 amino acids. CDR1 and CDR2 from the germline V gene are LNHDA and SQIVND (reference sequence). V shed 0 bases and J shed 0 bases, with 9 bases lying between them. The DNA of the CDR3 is TGTGCCAGTAGTATAGAGAAGTCCAGCTCCTACAATGAGCAGTTCTTC. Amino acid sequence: CASSIEKSSSYNEQFF.

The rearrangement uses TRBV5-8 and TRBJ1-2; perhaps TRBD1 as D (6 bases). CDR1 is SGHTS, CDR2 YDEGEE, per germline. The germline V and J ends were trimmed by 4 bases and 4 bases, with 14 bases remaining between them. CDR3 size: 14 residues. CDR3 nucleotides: TGTGCCAGCAGCCGGGGGCAGGAGGGCTATGGCTACACCTTC. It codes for CASSRGQEGYGYTF.

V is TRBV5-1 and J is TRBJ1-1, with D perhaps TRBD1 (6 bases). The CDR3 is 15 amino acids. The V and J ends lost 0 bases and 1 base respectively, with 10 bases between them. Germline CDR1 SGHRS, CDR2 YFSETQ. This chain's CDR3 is CASSLAGQTNTEAFF. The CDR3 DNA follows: TGCGCCAGCAGCTTGGCAGGACAGACGAACACTGAAGCTTTCTTT.

The CDR3 here is CASLLAGDNEQFF. DNA of the CDR3: TGTGCCAGCTTATTAGCGGGCGACAATGAGCAGTTCTTC. The genes are TRBV7-9 and TRBJ2-1; the match to TRBD2 covers 7 bases. The CDR3 is 13 residues long. V lost 8 bases, J lost 5 bases, and 6 bases stayed unmatched. The V gene's germline CDR1 is SEHNR and CDR2 FQNEAQ (reference sequence).

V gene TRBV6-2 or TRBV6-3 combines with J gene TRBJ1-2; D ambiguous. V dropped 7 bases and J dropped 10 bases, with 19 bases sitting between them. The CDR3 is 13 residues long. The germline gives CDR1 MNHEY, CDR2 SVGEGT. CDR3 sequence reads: CASNSPGSPVYTF. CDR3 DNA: TGTGCCAGCAACTCCCCGGGGAGCCCGGTCTACACCTTC.

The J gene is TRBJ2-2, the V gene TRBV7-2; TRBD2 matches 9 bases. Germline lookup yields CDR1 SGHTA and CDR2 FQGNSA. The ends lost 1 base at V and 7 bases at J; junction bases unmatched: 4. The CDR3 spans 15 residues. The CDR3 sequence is CASSLVAGAGGELFF. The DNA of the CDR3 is TGTGCCAGCAGCTTAGTAGCGGGAGCTGGCGGGGAGCTGTTTTTT.

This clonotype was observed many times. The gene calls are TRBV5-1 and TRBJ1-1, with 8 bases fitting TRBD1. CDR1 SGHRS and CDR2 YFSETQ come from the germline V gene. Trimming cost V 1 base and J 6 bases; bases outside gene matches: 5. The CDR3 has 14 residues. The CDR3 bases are TGCGCCAGCAGCTTGTTCGACAGGGGATCTGAAGCTTTCTTT. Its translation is CASSLFDRGSEAFF. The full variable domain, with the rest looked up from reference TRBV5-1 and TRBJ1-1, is KAGVTQTPRYLIKTRGQQVTLSCSPISGHRSVSWYQQTPGQGLQFLFEYFSETQRNKGNFPGRFSGRQFSNSRSEMNVSTLELGDSALYLCASSLFDRGSEAFFGQGTRLTVV.

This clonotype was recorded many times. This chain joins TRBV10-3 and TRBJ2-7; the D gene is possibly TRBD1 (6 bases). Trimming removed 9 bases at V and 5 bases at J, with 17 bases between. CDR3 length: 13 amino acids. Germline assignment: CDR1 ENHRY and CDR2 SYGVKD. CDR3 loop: CAIKQGPGDEQYF. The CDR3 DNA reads TGTGCCATAAAACAGGGCCCAGGGGACGAGCAGTACTTC.

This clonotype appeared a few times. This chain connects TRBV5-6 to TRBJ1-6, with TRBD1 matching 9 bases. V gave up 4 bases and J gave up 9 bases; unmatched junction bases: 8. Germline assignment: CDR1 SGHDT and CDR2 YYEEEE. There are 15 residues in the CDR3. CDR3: CASSRRDRELSPLHF. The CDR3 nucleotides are TGTGCCAGCAGCCGCCGGGACAGGGAGCTTTCACCCCTCCACTTT.

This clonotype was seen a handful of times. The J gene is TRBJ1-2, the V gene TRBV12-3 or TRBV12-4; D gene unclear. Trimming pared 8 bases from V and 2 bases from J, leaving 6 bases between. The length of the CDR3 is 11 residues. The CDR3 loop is CASAGNYGYTF. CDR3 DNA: TGTGCCAGCGCGGGGAACTATGGCTACACCTTC.

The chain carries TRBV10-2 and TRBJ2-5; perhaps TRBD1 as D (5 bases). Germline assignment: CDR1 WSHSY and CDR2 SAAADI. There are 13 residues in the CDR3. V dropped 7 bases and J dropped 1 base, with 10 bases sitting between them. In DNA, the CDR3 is TGCGCCAGCACCCAGGGTTTCCAAGAGACCCAGTACTTC. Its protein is CASTQGFQETQYF.